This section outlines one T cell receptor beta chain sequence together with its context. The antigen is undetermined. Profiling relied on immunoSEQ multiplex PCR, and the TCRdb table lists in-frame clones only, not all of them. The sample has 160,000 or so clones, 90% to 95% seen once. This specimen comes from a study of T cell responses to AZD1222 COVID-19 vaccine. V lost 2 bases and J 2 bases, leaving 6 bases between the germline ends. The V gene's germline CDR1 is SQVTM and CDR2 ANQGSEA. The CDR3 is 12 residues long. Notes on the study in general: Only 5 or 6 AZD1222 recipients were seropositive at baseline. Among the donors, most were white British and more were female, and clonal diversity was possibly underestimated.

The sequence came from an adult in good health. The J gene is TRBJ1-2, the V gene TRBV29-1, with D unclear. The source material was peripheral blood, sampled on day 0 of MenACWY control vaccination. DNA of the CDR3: TGCAGCGTTGAAACCTACAACTATGGCTACACCTTC. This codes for CSVETYNYGYTF.